Below, 6 T cell receptor beta chains from the same sample are listed, as sequenced in a study of Graves' ophthalmopathy and Graves' hyperthyroidism. TCR beta CDR3 regions were amplified from RNA transcripts. The authors performed first-round RT-PCR with HTBI primers and then a second-round multiplex PCR. MiXCR, run by TCRdb on the multiplex PCR reads, gives a single entry per CDR3 protein. The data contain hundreds of thousands of distinct CDR3 sequences, about 24% of them seen just once; the ten biggest clones take up roughly 7.4%. Sequencing input: peripheral blood. These receptors were taken from a woman aged 18-29 years with stable Graves' hyperthyroidism. Some clones in this sample may be carry-over from other donors' samples.

This clonotype was found many times. V gene TRBV9 combines with J gene TRBJ1-3; no firm D call. V shed 4 bases and J shed 0 bases, with 8 bases lying between them. This CDR3 spans 14 amino acids. Germline CDR1 reads SGDLS; CDR2 reads YYNGEE. CDR3: CASSPLVSGNTIYF. The CDR3 coding sequence is TGTGCCAGCAGCCCTTTAGTCTCTGGAAACACCATATATTTT.

Worth noting for this clonotype: One base away lies a much larger clone, so this may be a sequencing read error. A read error is likely, as this CDR3 ends without the conserved phenylalanine or tryptophan. V usage is TRBV20-1 and J usage is TRBJ1-5; perhaps TRBD1 as D (5 bases). Germline V gene sequence: CDR1 DFQATT, CDR2 SNEGSKA (reference sequence). The CDR3 spans 14 residues. V dropped 6 bases and J dropped 0 bases, with 12 bases sitting between them. CDR3 sequence: CSASPGYSNQPQHV. The CDR3 DNA follows: TGCAGTGCCTCCCCAGGGTATAGCAATCAGCCCCAGCATGTT.

This clonotype was observed many times. This chain joins TRBV5-1 and TRBJ1-2, with 9 nucleotides matching TRBD1. The CDR3 has 14 amino acids. Germline V gene data show CDR1 as SGHRS and CDR2 as YFSETQ. The J segment lost 6 bases and the V segment lost 4 bases, leaving 7 bases of the junction unmatched. For the CDR3, the DNA is TGCGCCAGCAGCCAAGAGGGACAGGGTCATGGCTACACCTTC. Translation gives CASSQEGQGHGYTF.

This chain uses TRBV6-1 with TRBJ1-6; D ambiguous. Germline V gene data show CDR1 as MNHNS and CDR2 as SASEGT. V was pared by 4 bases and J by 0 bases, with 13 bases between. This CDR3 is built from 17 residues. CDR3 sequence: CASSANGVRSYNSPLHF. The CDR3, as DNA: TGTGCCAGCAGTGCAAACGGCGTTCGCTCCTATAATTCACCCCTCCACTTT.

This clonotype showed up many times. The chain links TRBV10-3 to TRBJ1-5; D remains ambiguous. The ends were cut back, 8 bases at V and 4 bases at J, with 12 bases in the middle. The germline CDR1 and CDR2 sequences are ENHRY and SYGVKD. The CDR3 loop spans 13 amino acids. The CDR3 DNA is TGTGCCATCGGTCCAGTACCTAATCAGCCCCAGCATTTT. Its translation is CAIGPVPNQPQHF.

Only a few counts were recorded for this clonotype. With a much larger clone just one base away, this may be a read error. J is TRBJ2-7 and V is TRBV30; 8 positions match TRBD1. The CDR3 has 17 amino acids. Looked up from germline, CDR1 is GTSNPN and CDR2 is SVGIG (reference sequence). CDR3 coding DNA: TGTGCCTGGAGTCCACGGGAAGGACAGGGAAATTTCTACGGGCAGTACTTC. Protein sequence: CAWSPREGQGNFYGQYF.